These T cell receptor beta chains were read from a single sample in a study of blood T cell repertoires in COVID-19. Clones were read by immunoSEQ multiplex PCR, and TCRdb kept only the in-frame ones, dropping some. The table includes 130,000 to 150,000 clones, approximately 88% detected once. The source material was peripheral blood. Receptor source: a woman aged 50 to 60 with acute or convalescent COVID-19. CDR3s include the opening cysteine and the closing phenylalanine or tryptophan. The order of the fields is CDR3 protein, CDR3 DNA, J gene, D gene, CDR3 length, clone size, V gene. A D gene is named only where the DNA matches it firmly. For some rows the clone size is stated as once, few or many, or as a class when expanded; others skip it.

CASSPRLAGASYEQYF TGTGCCAGCAGCCCTAGACTAGCGGGGGCCTCCTACGAGCAGTACTTC TRBJ2-7 TRBD2 16 NA TRBV11-2
CASSEALHGKLFF TGTGCCAGCAGTGAAGCGCTTCATGGCAAACTGTTTTTT TRBJ1-4 NA 13 NA TRBV6-1
CASSALPPQGSRRYGYTF TGTGCCAGCAGTGCCCTACCCCCTCAGGGATCTCGAAGGTATGGCTACACCTTC TRBJ1-2 NA 18 NA TRBV6-1
CAISESGRESNQPQHF TGTGCCATCAGTGAGTCGGGCAGGGAAAGCAATCAGCCCCAGCATTTT TRBJ1-5 NA 16 NA TRBV10-3
CASSLGSGVSSYNEQFF TGTGCCAGCAGCTTAGGAAGCGGGGTGAGCTCCTACAATGAGCAGTTCTTC TRBJ2-1 TRBD2 17 NA TRBV11-3
CASSDGTGAVQPQHF TGTGCCAGTAGCGACGGTACAGGGGCGGTTCAGCCCCAGCATTTT TRBJ1-5 TRBD1 15 NA TRBV19
CASSWPLGSSGRSYEQYF TGCGCCAGCAGCTGGCCCCTGGGGTCTAGCGGGCGGTCCTACGAGCAGTACTTC TRBJ2-7 TRBD2 18 few TRBV5-1
CASSPQGAGQPQHF TGTGCCAGCTCACCACAGGGGGCAGGTCAGCCCCAGCATTTT TRBJ1-5 TRBD1 14 NA TRBV18
CASSLEGSGGPRETQYF TGTGCCAGCAGCTTAGAAGGATCGGGAGGGCCTCGTGAGACCCAGTACTTC TRBJ2-5 TRBD2 17 NA TRBV7-8
CARSPRAGEGAFF TGTGCCAGAAGCCCTAGGGCGGGGGAAGGGGCTTTCTTT TRBJ1-1 NA 13 NA TRBV5-3
CAWSYRDLATGELFF TGTGCCTGGAGTTACAGGGATCTGGCCACCGGGGAGCTGTTTTTT TRBJ2-2 NA 15 many TRBV30
CASSLAGRWIDEQFF TGCGCCAGCAGCTTGGCCGGGAGGTGGATAGATGAGCAGTTCTTC TRBJ2-1 TRBD2 15 few TRBV5-1
CASSVIRTSGRYEQYF TGTGCCAGCAGCGTAATTCGGACTAGCGGGAGGTACGAGCAGTACTTC TRBJ2-7 TRBD2 16 NA TRBV5-4
CASSLAGGLASGGEQFF TGCGCCAGCAGCTTGGCCGGAGGACTAGCGTCTGGGGGTGAGCAGTTCTTC TRBJ2-1 TRBD2 17 few TRBV5-1
CASSAAGLAGEQFF TGTGCCAGCAGCGCCGCGGGACTAGCGGGAGAGCAGTTCTTC TRBJ2-1 TRBD2 14 once TRBV9
CASSDSFDRGLTNTEAFF TGTGCCAGCAGTGACTCCTTCGACAGGGGGCTAACGAACACTGAAGCTTTCTTT TRBJ1-1 TRBD1 18 NA TRBV6-4
CATRTGSSYNEQFF TGTGCCACCAGAACAGGGTCTAGTTACAATGAGCAGTTCTTC TRBJ2-1 NA 14 NA TRBV10-3
CASTSSGRRNSPLHF TGTGCCAGTACTTCCAGCGGCAGGCGTAATTCACCCCTCCACTTT TRBJ1-6 NA 15 NA TRBV19
CASSYPGLAVRTDTQYF TGTGCCAGCAGTTATCCAGGACTAGCGGTCCGCACAGATACGCAGTATTTT TRBJ2-3 TRBD2 17 NA TRBV6-2/TRBV6-3
CASSYHGTGTYEQYF TGTGCCAGCAGTTATCACGGGACAGGCACCTACGAGCAGTACTTC TRBJ2-7 TRBD1 15 few TRBV6-5
CSVDQAQGNTEAFF TGCAGCGTGGACCAAGCGCAGGGTAACACTGAAGCTTTCTTT TRBJ1-1 NA 14 few TRBV29-1
CASSEILGTSGPYEQYF TGTGCCAGCAGTGAAATTTTGGGGACTAGCGGACCCTACGAGCAGTACTTC TRBJ2-7 TRBD2 17 NA TRBV6-1